Reported below is one T cell receptor beta chain. The table lists this clone with many counts. The specificity of this receptor is unknown. Base qualities are not at hand, and no much larger clone is one base apart. Taken from cysteine to phenylalanine, the CDR3 has 12 residues. Here the CDR3 DNA is all that survives: 36 bases in frame from base 1. CDR1 GTSNPN and CDR2 SVGIG were looked up in the germline V gene (reference sequence). V loses 4 bases, J loses 5 bases, and the germline ends lie 11 bases apart. Using the deep immunoSEQ assay, multiplex PCR amplified TCR CDR3 regions from genomic DNA. For each cell subset, the extracted genomic DNA was distributed evenly across all wells of several immunoSEQ 96-well plates, and each plate served as one replicate. For unsorted PBMC, approximately 0.3 ug genomic DNA, equal to tens of thousands of T cell genomes, was loaded into each replicate PCR. Genomic DNA from unsorted PBMC was sequenced over ten immunoSEQ deep assay plates. The purified libraries were quantified using a Qubit 3.0 fluorometer, sized with a Bioanalyzer 2100, and then quantified again using the KAPA Library Quantification kit. Each immunoSEQ 96-well plate was sequenced on its own single-read 150-cycle Illumina NextSeq 550 flow cell. Per the authors' processing: The immunoSEQ output contained only junctional sequences without quality scores, so filtering could not match that applied to full-length reads. To assign V/J genes and CDR3, sequences were annotated against IMGT germline references using PyIR, a Python wrapper for IgBLAST v1.9. Reads were filtered out if the reads had weak V/J assignments (E-value above 1e-6), no CDR3, stop codons, out-of-frame junctions, or ambiguous translated residues. A V3J clonotype was defined by an identical inferred V gene, J gene, and CDR3 amino acid sequence. Percentage overlap between repertoires was computed as shared unique clonotypes divided by the size of the smaller repertoire. Repertoire richness was assessed with RTK rarefaction, the Chao1 estimator, and Recon v2.1 estimates of unobserved clonotypes. Here the immuneACCESS table is served through TCRdb, limited to in-frame sequences with V and J called. Missing clones are a known gap in these copies; in checked studies unresolved V genes cover under half, and the rest lacks a known reason. D and trimming were read from the DNA, whereas the V and J calls and clone size are those reported in that table. Present in this sample are 450,000 to 600,000 clones, approximately 79% of which were seen just once. The ten largest clones take up around 12% of the sample.

These data originate in a study of shared clonotypes between healthy human individuals (TCRdb year 2020). For the wider study: A few men and two women, aged 18 to 49 years, made up the cohort. To estimate repertoire size and how much clonotype sharing occurs between individuals, the study deeply sequenced the blood TCR repertoires of about five healthy adults. Libraries were prepared and TCR repertoires were sequenced by different laboratories using diverse techniques, in order to increase sequencing depth and limit assay-specific biases. Per donor, leukapheresis produced somewhere between about 0.9 and 10 billion PBMCs. Overall study results and their limits: Sampling was restricted to blood, and TCR repertoires in tissues likely differ from the TCR repertoires found in blood. The genetic and exposure-history diversity represented was limited by the small number of donors. Based on pairwise subsampling, the degree of clonotype sharing among donors was expected to be affected by sequencing depth.

Donors were healthy HIV-negative adults with no recently reported acute infections or vaccinations. Only Caucasian adults living in Nashville, Tennessee, USA were represented among the donors. For unsorted samples, 90 million or so PBMCs were counted, and genomic DNA was extracted using the QIAamp DNA Blood Mini kit. After blood collection by leukapheresis, PBMCs were isolated using Ficoll-Histopaque density gradient centrifugation and then cryopreserved in the vapor phase of liquid nitrogen. The sequence was obtained from a woman aged 40 to 55 in good health. Some clones in this sample may be carry-over from other donors' samples. The source material was PBMCs. The receptor chain draws on TRBV30 and TRBJ1-2, with the D gene not confidently named. The sequenced DNA is TGTGCCTGGAATCCCGGACTTTATGGCTACACCTTC. Its product reads: CAWNPGLYGYTF.